The rows below give T cell receptor beta chains drawn from one sample of a study of blood T cell repertoires in COVID-19. TCRdb's copy holds only in-frame clones and misses some; the assay was immunoSEQ multiplex PCR. The profile covers about 170,000 clones, with almost 85% appearing a single time and around 2.7% taken by the ten largest. The sample was peripheral blood. The receptors originated from a woman of 80 years or more with COVID-19, enrolled during active disease. CDR3s include the opening cysteine and the closing phenylalanine or tryptophan. A D gene is named only where the DNA matches it firmly. Where a row states a size, it is once, few, many or the class of an expanded clone; other rows omit it.

TRBJ1-2 TRBV13 TRBD1 - TGTGCCAGCAGCCCCGTAAACGGGCCAAGGGGGCTATTCGGCTACACCTTC CASSPVNGPRGLFGYTF
TRBJ2-6 TRBV9 TRBD1 - TGTGCCAGCAGCGTAGGGCCGGGGACAGGGCTTAGCTCTGGGGCCAACGTCCTGACTTTC CASSVGPGTGLSSGANVLTF
TRBJ2-1 TRBV30 TRBD1 once TGTGCCTGGAGTTACCGACAGGGGGCGCCTGAGCAGTTCTTC CAWSYRQGAPEQFF
TRBJ1-4 TRBV28 TRBD1 - TGTGCCAGCAGTTTAGGGGGGACAGGGGATGAAAAACTGTTTTTT CASSLGGTGDEKLFF
TRBJ2-7 TRBV28 - - TGTGCCAGCAGTTGGGGGCACGAGCAGTACTTC CASSWGHEQYF
TRBJ1-2 TRBV7-9 - - TGTGCCAGCAGCTTAGAGGCGGCAGGGCGTGGCTACACCTTC CASSLEAAGRGYTF
TRBJ1-1 TRBV14 - - TGTGCCAGCAGCCAAGAGCGAGTAAGGGGCACTGAAGCTTTCTTT CASSQERVRGTEAFF
TRBJ1-1 TRBV18 TRBD1 - TGTGCCAGCTCACCCGGGGCAGGGGGTAACACTGAAGCTTTCTTT CASSPGAGGNTEAFF
TRBJ1-3 TRBV12-5 - - TGTGCTAGTGCCAAGACAATTACTCCCTCTGGAAACACCATATATTTT CASAKTITPSGNTIYF
TRBJ2-7 TRBV7-8 TRBD2 - TGTGCCAGCAGGCCGGGACTAGCGGTTTACGAGCAGTACTTC CASRPGLAVYEQYF
TRBJ1-1 TRBV18 - once TGTGCCAGCTCACCACAAGGAGGGTTGAACACTGAAGCTTTCTTT CASSPQGGLNTEAFF
TRBJ2-7 TRBV7-2 - - TGTGCCAGCAGCTTAATGCCCAGCGCGCCTCCCCTCGAGCAGTACTTC CASSLMPSAPPLEQYF
TRBJ1-6 TRBV5-1 - - TGCGCCAGCAGCTTGCAGGGAGGTGGTTCACCCCTCCACTTT CASSLQGGGSPLHF
TRBJ2-3 TRBV28 - - TGTGCCAGCAGCAGTACTAGGGATACGCAGTATTTT CASSSTRDTQYF
TRBJ2-7 TRBV19 - - TGTGCCAGTAGTGTCAGCGGCTCCTACGAGCAGTACTTC CASSVSGSYEQYF
TRBJ2-1 TRBV7-6 - - TGTGCCAGCAGCCCGAGCGGAGGATCCTACAATGAGCAGTTCTTC CASSPSGGSYNEQFF